The clone carrying this T cell receptor (beta chain) was seen a handful of times. Treatment denoted: 15 to 20 received Ad26.COV2.S at low or high dose, single or two shots; roughly 5 received placebo; per-sample allocation not given. The investigators took samples on day 63 after the first vaccine or placebo injection. The individual, an adult aged 18-55 years, was a donor in Boston. Wuhan-strain spike was delivered by a replication-incompetent Ad26 vector. The sample originates from a study of Ad26.COV2.S vaccination and SARS-CoV-2 variants. The wider study: Donor joined the COV1001 Ad26.COV2.S trial arm.

TCRdb's copy holds only in-frame clones and misses some; the assay was immunoSEQ multiplex PCR. The sample lists approximately 360,000 clones; 83% were seen once. Germline V gene data show CDR1 as SGHTA and CDR2 as FQGTGA. This CDR3 spans 16 amino acids. Trimming took 6 bases from V and 7 from J; bases not matched to a gene: 17. The chain couples TRBV7-3 to TRBJ1-2; TRBD1 matches 7 bases. Specimen: peripheral blood, collected in a trial of Ad26.COV2.S vaccine versus placebo. The TCR originated in a person aged 18-65 years who received the Ad26.COV2.S COVID-19 vaccine or a placebo. The CDR3: CASSPGDSRRNGGYTF. The CDR3 DNA is TGTGCCAGCAGTCCTGGGGACAGCCGCCGGAATGGTGGCTACACCTTC.